This TCR beta chain was captured by sequencing in a study of shared clonotypes between healthy human individuals. Study context: Plates per donor: three CD4 naive, three CD4 memory, two CD8 naive, one CD8 memory. The study, taken as a whole, reports: Researchers found naive subsets generally carried larger estimated richness than memory subsets.

Profiled with immunoSEQ multiplex PCR; TCRdb holds only in-frame clones, not every one. The sample contains millions of clones, just over 90% of which appear only once. Germline CDR1 MDHEN, CDR2 SYDVKM. V was trimmed by 3 bases and J by 1 base, leaving 12 bases between them. The CDR3 has 15 residues. The naive CD8 fraction comprised CD45RO-negative cells positively selected for CCR7 and excluded terminally differentiated effector memory CD45RA+ cells. With regard to this clone: Its specificity is not known.

This clonotype was obtained from a man aged 18 to 35 in good health. Some clones in this sample may be carry-over from other donors' samples. This chain joins TRBV28 and TRBJ1-1; D call uncertain. Sequenced: naive CD8+ T cells from PBMCs. As DNA, the CDR3 is TGTGCCAGCAGTTTCCTTGGCGAGAGGAACACTGAAGCTTTCTTT. As protein: CASSFLGERNTEAFF.